This T cell receptor (beta chain) was obtained from a study of T cell responses to AZD1222 COVID-19 vaccine. Sequencing was performed with immunoSEQ multiplex PCR; in TCRdb, only in-frame clones are kept and a portion is missing. The sample lists 83,000 or so clones, 88% occurring once. The V gene end was trimmed by 6 bases and the J gene end by 2 bases; junction bases not matched to a gene: 2. The CDR3 loop spans 13 amino acids. The sample consisted of peripheral blood, taken 28 days after the second AZD1222 dose. This clonotype originated in an adult who received the AZD1222 COVID-19 vaccine. This chain connects TRBV12-3 or TRBV12-4 to TRBJ2-7, with TRBD2 matching over 9 bases. The CDR3 DNA reads as TGTGCCAGCAGCCAGCGGGAGGCCTACGAGCAGTACTTC. Amino acid sequence: CASSQREAYEQYF.